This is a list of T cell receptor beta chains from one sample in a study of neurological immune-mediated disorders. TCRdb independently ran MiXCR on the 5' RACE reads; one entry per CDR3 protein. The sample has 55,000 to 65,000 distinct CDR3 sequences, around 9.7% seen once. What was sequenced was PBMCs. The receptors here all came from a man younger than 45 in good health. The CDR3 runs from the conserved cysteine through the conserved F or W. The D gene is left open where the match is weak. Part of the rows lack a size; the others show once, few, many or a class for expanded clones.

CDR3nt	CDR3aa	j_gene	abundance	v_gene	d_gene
TGTGCCAGCAGTTCCGGGACGCTCCCCTACGAGCAGTACTTC	CASSSGTLPYEQYF	TRBJ2-7	many	TRBV28	.
TGTGCCAGCTCACGAAATACTAGCGGGAGGCTTTACGAGCAGTACTTC	CASSRNTSGRLYEQYF	TRBJ2-7	many	TRBV18	TRBD2
TGTGCCAGCAGCTTTGAGGATGAGGACACTGAAGCTTTCTTT	CASSFEDEDTEAFF	TRBJ1-1	many	TRBV7-2	.
TGTGCCAGCGGGAGGACTAGATCCTACGAGCAGTACTTC	CASGRTRSYEQYF	TRBJ2-7	many	TRBV3-1	TRBD2
TGTGCCATCAGGAGGGACTACGGTACCTACGAGCAGTACTTC	CAIRRDYGTYEQYF	TRBJ2-7	many	TRBV10-3	TRBD2
TGCAGCGTCACTTCTAGGAACTACAATGAGCAGTACTTC	CSVTSRNYNEQYF	TRBJ2-7	.	TRBV29-1	.
TGTGCCAGCAGCCAATTTAAGGACAGGGGCCCCTACGAGCAGTACTTC	CASSQFKDRGPYEQYF	TRBJ2-7	many	TRBV3-1	TRBD1
TGTGCCAGCAGTATCTCTGGGACAGGGGGCTTCAATGAGCAGTTCTTC	CASSISGTGGFNEQFF	TRBJ2-1	.	TRBV7-9	TRBD1
TGTGCCAGCAGTGAGGGGTGGTCTGGCTACACCTTC	CASSEGWSGYTF	TRBJ1-2	many	TRBV25-1	.
TGCGCCAGCAGCTTGGCCCTAGGGACAGGTGGACTCGGCACCGGGGAGCTGTTTTTT	CASSLALGTGGLGTGELFF	TRBJ2-2	many	TRBV5-1	TRBD1